A single sample gave rise to the 18 T cell receptor beta chains below, sequenced in a study of long-term antiretroviral therapy in people with HIV. Version v3.0 of the immunoSEQ assay was performed at survey level. Libraries were prepared by immunoSEQ multiplex PCR; TCRdb keeps only in-frame clonotypes and omits some of them. This sample carries tens of thousands of clones, around 85% of them seen once, and the ten largest clones take 3.5% to 5%. The sample consisted of unsorted PBMCs, taken around 3.3 years after starting antiretroviral therapy. These receptors were obtained from a man younger than 30 with HIV.

This chain connects TRBV19 to TRBJ1-1; 10 nucleotides line up with TRBD1. The CDR3 consists of 16 residues. Trimming removed 1 base from V and 6 bases from J; junction bases left unmatched: 8. Germline V CDR1 and CDR2: LNHDA, SQIVND (reference sequence). The CDR3 loop reads CASSIGFGQGGPEAFF. The CDR3 coding sequence is TGTGCCAGTAGTATAGGCTTCGGACAGGGGGGTCCTGAAGCTTTCTTT.

The chain combines TRBV7-3 with TRBJ2-1; 9 bases map to TRBD1. This CDR3 has 15 residues. Trimming at V came to 4 bases and at J to 2 bases, leaving 3 bases not matched to a gene. Germline V gene sequence: CDR1 SGHTA, CDR2 FQGTGA. The CDR3: CASSSDRGPYNEQFF. DNA of the CDR3: TGTGCCAGCAGCTCGGACAGGGGACCCTACAATGAGCAGTTCTTC.

The chain links TRBV25-1 to TRBJ2-7, with D perhaps TRBD1 (5 bases). V lost 7 bases to trimming and J lost 2 bases, with 6 bases between them. This CDR3 comprises 11 residues. From germline, CDR1 is MGHDK and CDR2 SYGVNS. The CDR3 protein is CASKTAYEQYF. As DNA, the CDR3 is TGTGCCAGCAAGACAGCCTACGAGCAGTACTTC.

The chain uses TRBV27 and TRBJ2-2, with 8 positions matching TRBD1. V shed 7 bases and J 1 base; nucleotides not matched to a gene: 8. The CDR3 runs to 16 residues. CDR1 is MNHEY, CDR2 SMNVEV, per germline (reference sequence). CDR3 in DNA: TGTGCCAGCACTTACTCAGGGGGCCTGAACACCGGGGAGCTGTTTTTT. Amino acid sequence: CASTYSGGLNTGELFF.

The J gene is TRBJ2-3, the V gene TRBV29-1, with a possible D match to TRBD1 (6 bases). Trimming cost V 2 bases and J 3 bases, with 12 bases left between them. Germline CDR1 and CDR2: SQVTM and ANQGSEA. The CDR3 contains 14 residues. This chain's CDR3 is CSVERWGRTDTQYF. DNA of the CDR3: TGCAGCGTTGAAAGATGGGGGCGAACAGATACGCAGTATTTT.

The gene calls are TRBV6-5 and TRBJ1-2, with D perhaps matching TRBD1 (5 bases). V was pared by 0 bases and J by 3 bases, with 14 bases between. Germline V lookup: CDR1 MNHEY, CDR2 SVGAGI. The CDR3 sequence is 16 residues long. The CDR3 reads CASSYSFVPGDYGYTF. The CDR3 coding sequence is TGTGCCAGCAGTTACTCGTTTGTGCCGGGGGACTATGGCTACACCTTC.

The genes are TRBV7-9 and TRBJ2-7, with 9 bases identical to TRBD1. The CDR3 spans 13 residues. From germline, CDR1 is SEHNR and CDR2 FQNEAQ (reference sequence). Unmatched junction bases numbered 2, after V lost 4 bases and J lost 4 bases. The DNA for the CDR3 is TGTGCCAGCAGCTCACAGGGGGCATACGAGCAGTACTTC. Amino acid sequence: CASSSQGAYEQYF.

This sequence joins TRBV6-6 and TRBJ1-1; 8 bases line up with TRBD1. Germline values: CDR1 MNHNY, CDR2 SVGAGI (reference sequence). CDR3 length: 16 amino acids. V trimming: 2 bases; J trimming: 3 bases; junction bases outside the gene matches: 8. CDR3 DNA sequence: TGTGCCAGCAGTTACGTGTTTCAGGGGGCCGACACTGAAGCTTTCTTT. It encodes CASSYVFQGADTEAFF.

The chain uses TRBV7-9 and TRBJ2-2, with 8 bases that match TRBD1. J lost 5 bases, V lost 5 bases, and 13 bases had no gene match. Germline values: CDR1 SEHNR, CDR2 FQNEAQ (reference sequence). This CDR3 region has 17 residues. The CDR3: CASSPPRGTGRTGELFF. The CDR3, as DNA: TGTGCCAGCAGCCCCCCGCGTGGGACAGGACGAACCGGGGAGCTGTTTTTT.

The chain is built from TRBV28 and TRBJ1-1, with unresolved D. This CDR3 is 12 amino acids long. V lost 5 bases and J lost 12, with 16 bases in between. Germline assignment: CDR1 MDHEN and CDR2 SYDVKM. The CDR3 DNA follows: TGTGCCAGCAGTCAACCAATAAACCCCTCTTTCTTT. Translated: CASSQPINPSFF.

This chain joins TRBV6-6 and TRBJ1-6; D is perhaps TRBD1 (5 bases). Trimming left V 5 bases short and J 13 bases short, with 9 bases between. CDR1 MNHNY and CDR2 SVGAGI come from the germline V gene (reference sequence). The CDR3 runs 11 residues. The CDR3 DNA reads TGTGCCAGCAGTCCTGGGACTCCCCTCCACTTT. This encodes CASSPGTPLHF.

The rearrangement uses TRBV7-3 and TRBJ1-2; possibly TRBD1 for D (6 bases). Trimming cost V 8 bases and J 4 bases, with 14 bases left between them. Germline assignment: CDR1 SGHTA and CDR2 FQGTGA. The CDR3 loop spans 13 amino acids. CDR3 DNA: TGTGCCAGCGGTGAGGGGGGAGTCTATGGCTACACCTTC. It is translated as CASGEGGVYGYTF.

CDR3 DNA sequence: TGTGCCAGCAGCTTGGCCGGGCTAGCGGACACCGGGGAGCTGTTTTTT. Protein product: CASSLAGLADTGELFF. This chain connects TRBV5-6 to TRBJ2-2, with TRBD2 identical over 7 bases. Germline CDR1 and CDR2: SGHDT and YYEEEE. The CDR3 spans 16 residues. Germline trimming cut 0 bases from V and 3 bases from J; bases unmatched to any gene: 5.

This sequence joins TRBV6-5 and TRBJ1-1; the match to TRBD1 covers 9 bases. V lost 3 bases and J lost 1; bases outside the gene matches: 3. CDR3 length equals 15 residues. CDR1 and CDR2 from the germline V gene are MNHEY and SVGAGI. The CDR3 reads CASSYTGGPNTEAFF. CDR3 sequence (DNA): TGTGCCAGCAGTTATACAGGGGGCCCGAACACTGAAGCTTTCTTT.

The J gene is TRBJ2-1, the V gene TRBV9, with D uncertain. CDR1 and CDR2 from the germline V gene are SGDLS and YYNGEE. The germline V and J ends were trimmed by 7 bases and 0 bases, with 8 bases remaining between them. The CDR3 covers 13 residues. CDR3 residues: CASGLGSYNEQFF. CDR3 coding DNA: TGTGCCAGCGGGTTGGGCTCCTACAATGAGCAGTTCTTC.

The chain couples TRBV6-1 to TRBJ2-7; D not resolved. Germline CDR1 reads MNHNS; CDR2 reads SASEGT. Trimming cost V 6 bases and J 2 bases, with 17 bases left between them. The CDR3 extends over 15 amino acids. CDR3 sequence reads: CASSPPVGYAYEQYF. The CDR3 DNA follows: TGTGCCAGCAGCCCACCGGTTGGTTATGCCTACGAGCAGTACTTC.

The chain carries TRBV19 and TRBJ1-1, with no clear D. The CDR3 has 13 amino acids. Germline lookup yields CDR1 LNHDA and CDR2 SQIVND (reference sequence). The V end lost 3 bases, the J end lost 1 base, and 6 bases lay between the germline ends. The CDR3 DNA reads TGTGCCAGTAGTATTACGGGGAACACTGAAGCTTTCTTT. It yields the protein CASSITGNTEAFF.

This clone was seen only a few times. The J gene is TRBJ1-5, the V gene TRBV25-1; D gene uncertain. CDR1 is MGHDK and CDR2 is SYGVNS in the germline V gene. Trimming took off 5 bases at V and 0 bases at J, with 5 bases between the two ends. CDR3 length: 13 amino acids. CDR3 sequence reads: CASSSGSNQPQHF. In nucleotides, the CDR3 is TGTGCCAGCAGTTCCGGTAGCAATCAGCCCCAGCATTTT.